One sample yielded the 8 T cell receptor beta chains listed below, sequenced in a study of CD8 T cells in ankylosing spondylitis. One entry per CDR3 protein results from TCRdb running MiXCR on the 5' RACE reads. The profile covers some 92,000 distinct CDR3 sequences, with around 26% appearing a single time and around 59% taken by the ten largest. Input material: blood, either unsorted or a sorted T cell fraction (not recorded which). These receptor sequences come from a male donor with ankylosing spondylitis or in good health (not recorded which).

The CDR3 reads CASSFRAGWMNTEAFF. The CDR3 coding sequence is TGTGCCAGCAGCTTCAGGGCAGGGTGGATGAACACTGAAGCTTTCTTT. J is TRBJ1-1 and V is TRBV5-5, with D possibly TRBD1 on 5 matching bases. Germline V gene sequence: CDR1 SGHKS, CDR2 YYEKEE (reference sequence). CDR3 length equals 16 residues. Trimming shortened V by 2 bases and J by 0 bases, and 14 bases separated the two germline ends.

The chain is built from TRBV5-1 and TRBJ1-1; 7 nucleotides agree with TRBD1. Germline V gives CDR1 SGHRS, CDR2 YFSETQ. The CDR3 sequence is 14 residues long. Trimming took 2 bases from V and 4 from J; bases not matched to a gene: 5. CDR3 sequence: CASSLDRDGTEAFF. The CDR3, as DNA: TGCGCCAGCAGCTTAGACAGGGATGGCACTGAAGCTTTCTTT.

This clonotype was counted only a few times. The chain combines TRBV7-6 with TRBJ2-2, with D perhaps assigned TRBD1 or TRBD2 (5 bases each). Germline-derived CDR1 and CDR2 are SGHVS and FNYEAQ. The CDR3 extends over 18 amino acids. Trimming took 3 bases from V and 2 from J, leaving 19 bases between them. The DNA of the CDR3 is TGTGCCAGCAGCTTCCCCCCGGTAGGGGAGAGAAACACCGGGGAGCTGTTTTTT. Protein product: CASSFPPVGERNTGELFF.

The chain combines TRBV5-1 with TRBJ1-1, with D hard to call. The V end lost 6 bases, the J end lost 1 base, and 19 bases lay between the germline ends. The CDR3 runs to 16 residues. Germline CDR1 SGHRS, CDR2 YFSETQ. CDR3 in amino acids: CASMYTVGLANTEAFF. The DNA of the CDR3 is TGCGCCAGCATGTACACCGTAGGGTTAGCGAACACTGAAGCTTTCTTT.

The chain joins TRBV20-1 to TRBJ2-4; 7 bases line up with TRBD2. Germline-derived CDR1 and CDR2 are DFQATT and SNEGSKA (reference sequence). The CDR3 is made up of 14 amino acids. The V and J ends lost 6 bases and 7 bases, in that order; junction bases with no gene match: 12. The CDR3 protein is CSATPEVGGNIQYF. The CDR3 nucleotides read TGCAGTGCCACCCCTGAGGTCGGGGGGAACATTCAGTACTTC.

This clonotype was detected only a few times. The chain links TRBV20-1 to TRBJ1-1; 8 bases line up with TRBD1. The CDR3 contains 14 residues. Unmatched junction bases numbered 10, after V lost 5 bases and J lost 5 bases. The germline gives CDR1 DFQATT, CDR2 SNEGSKA (reference sequence). In DNA form, the CDR3 reads TGCAGTGCTCGGGAGAGGACAGGGTTGACTGAAGCTTTCTTT. It yields the protein CSARERTGLTEAFF.

This clonotype was counted at least ten times. The V gene is TRBV20-1, the J gene TRBJ2-5; D may be TRBD2 (6 bases). Germline loops: CDR1 DFQATT, CDR2 SNEGSKA (reference sequence). The V and J ends lost 3 bases and 5 bases respectively, with 13 bases between them. The CDR3 covers 13 residues. CDR3 sequence (DNA): TGCAGTGCTAGGGGACTTTACGGGGAGACCCAGTACTTC. Its protein product is CSARGLYGETQYF.

The rearrangement links TRBV5-1 to TRBJ2-6; D remains ambiguous. This CDR3 has 16 residues. Germline CDR1 reads SGHRS; CDR2 reads YFSETQ. The V end lost 4 bases, the J end lost 0 bases, and 11 bases lay between the germline ends. The CDR3 DNA is TGCGCCAGCAGCCCTGGAGATTTCTCTGGGGCCAACGTCCTGACTTTC. This codes for CASSPGDFSGANVLTF.